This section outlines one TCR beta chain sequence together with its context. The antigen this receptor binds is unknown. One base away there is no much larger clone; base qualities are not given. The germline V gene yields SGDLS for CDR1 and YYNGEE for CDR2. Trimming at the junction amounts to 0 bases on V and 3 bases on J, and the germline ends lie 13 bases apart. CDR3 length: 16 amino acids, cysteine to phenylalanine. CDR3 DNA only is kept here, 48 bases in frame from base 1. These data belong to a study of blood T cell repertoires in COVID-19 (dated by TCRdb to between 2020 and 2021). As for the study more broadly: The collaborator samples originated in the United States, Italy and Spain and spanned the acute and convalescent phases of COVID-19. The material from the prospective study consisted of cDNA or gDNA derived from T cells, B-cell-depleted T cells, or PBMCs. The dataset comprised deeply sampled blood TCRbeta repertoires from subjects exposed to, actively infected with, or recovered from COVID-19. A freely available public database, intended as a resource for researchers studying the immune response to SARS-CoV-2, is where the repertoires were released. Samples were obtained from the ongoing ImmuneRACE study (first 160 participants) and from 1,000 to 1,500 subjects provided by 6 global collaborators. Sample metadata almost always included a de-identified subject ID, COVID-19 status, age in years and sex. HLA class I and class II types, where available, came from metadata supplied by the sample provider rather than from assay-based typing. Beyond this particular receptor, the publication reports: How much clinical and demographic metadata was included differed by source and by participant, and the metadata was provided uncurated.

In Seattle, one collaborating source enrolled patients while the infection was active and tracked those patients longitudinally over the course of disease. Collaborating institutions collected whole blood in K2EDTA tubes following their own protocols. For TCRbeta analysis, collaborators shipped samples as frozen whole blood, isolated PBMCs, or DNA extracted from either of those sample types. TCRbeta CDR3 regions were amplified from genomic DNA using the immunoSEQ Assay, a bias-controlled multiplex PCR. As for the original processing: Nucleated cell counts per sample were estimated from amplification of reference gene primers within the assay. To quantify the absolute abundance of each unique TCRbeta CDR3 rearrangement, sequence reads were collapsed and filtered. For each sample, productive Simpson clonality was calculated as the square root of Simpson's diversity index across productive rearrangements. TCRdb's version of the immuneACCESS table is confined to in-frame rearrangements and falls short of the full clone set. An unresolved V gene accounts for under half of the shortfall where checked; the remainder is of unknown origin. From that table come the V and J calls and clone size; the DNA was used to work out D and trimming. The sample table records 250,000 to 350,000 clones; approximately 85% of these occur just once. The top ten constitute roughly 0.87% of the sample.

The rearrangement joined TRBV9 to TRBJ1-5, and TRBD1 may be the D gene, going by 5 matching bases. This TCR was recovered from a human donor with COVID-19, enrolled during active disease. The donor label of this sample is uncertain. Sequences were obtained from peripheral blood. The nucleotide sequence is TGTGCCAGCAGCGTAGGGGGTTCCAGGGACAATCAGCCCCAGCATTTT. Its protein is CASSVGGSRDNQPQHF.